This T cell receptor (beta chain) was recorded in a study of cytomegalovirus exposure and HLA in healthy donors. PCR amplification relied on 60 Vbeta primers (plus 13 Jbeta primers). Data came from immunoSEQ multiplex PCR; TCRdb stores just in-frame clones and leaves some out. The profile covers about 110,000 clones, with 60% to 85% appearing a single time and 2.5% to 3.5% taken by the ten largest. V gave up 2 bases and J gave up 9 bases, with 19 bases separating them. CDR3 length equals 15 residues. Looked up from germline, CDR1 is MNHEY and CDR2 is SVGAGI. The sequencing sample was made of PBMCs. The receptor comes from a male donor in good health and CMV-seropositive. The gene calls are TRBV6-5 and TRBJ2-5, with a weak D call TRBD2 (7 bases). The chain's CDR3 is CASSYVRDTGGSQYF. In nucleotides, the CDR3 is TGTGCCAGCAGTTACGTCCGGGACACGGGGGGTTCCCAGTACTTC.